This T cell receptor (beta chain) is from a study of vaccination and CD4 T cells after COVID-19. For the study at large: Convalescent patients gave post-COVID blood a median about 95 days post-diagnosis, range 35 to 161. As a positive control, some control cultures were given a CEFX pool, while others were given an HIV-1 Nef pool or no peptide.

Oncomine TCR Beta short-read sequencing was applied to DNA from cultured CD4+ T cells. It was cultured CD4+ T cells from which genomic DNA was extracted. TCRdb reprocessed the PCR reads via MiXCR and lists one record per CDR3 protein. The sample has 10,000 or so distinct CDR3 sequences, 66% seen once. Note on this clonotype: Its antigen is currently unknown.

V dropped 1 base and J dropped 4 bases, with 15 bases sitting between them. CDR1 is WNHNN and CDR2 is SYGVQD in the germline V gene (reference sequence). The CDR3 loop spans 16 amino acids. Treatment defined: roughly 10-day PBMC culture with coronavirus spike peptide pools or control peptides (ViraFEST assay). Expansion of antigen-specific T cells with peptide pools by ViraFEST preceded sequencing of TCRs. This sequence was found in a human donor who had recovered from COVID-19. The chain joins TRBV10-1 to TRBJ2-3; tentatively, D is TRBD1 (6 bases). Sequencing used CD4+ T cells from blood, cultured in vitro. CDR3 DNA sequence: TGCGCCAGCAGTGAGTATCTGGGGGCGAGCGCAGATACGCAGTATTTT. This gives the protein CASSEYLGASADTQYF.